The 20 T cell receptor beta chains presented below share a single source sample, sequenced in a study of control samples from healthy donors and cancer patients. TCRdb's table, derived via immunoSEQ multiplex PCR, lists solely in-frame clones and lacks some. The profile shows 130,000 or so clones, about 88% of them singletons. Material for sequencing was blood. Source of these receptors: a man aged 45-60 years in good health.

The CDR3 protein is CASSLNSGTSFYEQYF. The CDR3 DNA sequence: TGTGCCAGCAGCCTTAATTCCGGGACATCGTTCTACGAGCAGTACTTC. The gene calls are TRBV13 and TRBJ2-7; tentative D call: TRBD1 (6 bases). V lost 5 bases to trimming and J lost 3 bases, with 20 bases between them. The CDR3 runs to 16 residues. Germline V CDR1 and CDR2: PRHDT, FYEKMQ (reference sequence).

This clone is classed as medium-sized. The CDR3 DNA reads as TGTGCCAGCAGCCGGGACGTAGGGGCCGGAACCGGGGAGCTGTTTTTT. Its translation: CASSRDVGAGTGELFF. V usage is TRBV3-1 (or the pseudogene TRBV3-2) and J usage is TRBJ2-2; either TRBD1 or TRBD2 may fit D (5 bases each). CDR3 size: 16 residues. Germline V gene sequence: CDR1 LGHDT, CDR2 YNNKEL (reference sequence). Between the trimmed V and J ends, which lost 4 bases and 5 bases, there was a span of 17 bases.

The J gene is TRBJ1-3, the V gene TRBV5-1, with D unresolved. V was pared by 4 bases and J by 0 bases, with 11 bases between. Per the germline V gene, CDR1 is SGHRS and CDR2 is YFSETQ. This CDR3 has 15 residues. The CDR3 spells CASSLAGNSGNTIYF. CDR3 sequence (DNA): TGCGCCAGCAGCCTCGCGGGGAACTCTGGAAACACCATATATTTT. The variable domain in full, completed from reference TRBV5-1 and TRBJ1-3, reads KAGVTQTPRYLIKTRGQQVTLSCSPISGHRSVSWYQQTPGQGLQFLFEYFSETQRNKGNFPGRFSGRQFSNSRSEMNVSTLELGDSALYLCASSLAGNSGNTIYFGEGSWLTVV.

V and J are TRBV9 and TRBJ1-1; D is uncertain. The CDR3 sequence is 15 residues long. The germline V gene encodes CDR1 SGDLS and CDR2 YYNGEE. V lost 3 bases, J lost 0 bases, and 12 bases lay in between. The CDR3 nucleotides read TGTGCCAGCAGCGAGGAGACAAGCCTGAACACTGAAGCTTTCTTT. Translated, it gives CASSEETSLNTEAFF.

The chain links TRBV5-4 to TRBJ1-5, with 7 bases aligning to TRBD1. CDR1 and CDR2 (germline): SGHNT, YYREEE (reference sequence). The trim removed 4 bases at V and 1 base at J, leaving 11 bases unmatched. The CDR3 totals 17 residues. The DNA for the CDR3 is TGTGCCAGCAGCACAGACAGGGTGAAGAGGAGCAATCAGCCCCAGCATTTT. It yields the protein CASSTDRVKRSNQPQHF.

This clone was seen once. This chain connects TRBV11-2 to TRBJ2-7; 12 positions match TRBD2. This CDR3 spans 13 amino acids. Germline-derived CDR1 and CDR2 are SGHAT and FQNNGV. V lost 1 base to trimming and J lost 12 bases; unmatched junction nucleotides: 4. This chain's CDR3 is CASSLGTSGDSYF. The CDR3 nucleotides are TGTGCCAGCAGCTTAGGGACTAGCGGGGATTCGTACTTC. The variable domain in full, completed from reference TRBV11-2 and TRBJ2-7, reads EAGVAQSPRYKIIEKRQSVAFWCNPISGHATLYWYQQILGQGPKLLIQFQNNGVVDDSQLPKDRFSAERLKGVDSTLKIQPAKLEDSAVYLCASSLGTSGDSYFGPGTRLTVT.

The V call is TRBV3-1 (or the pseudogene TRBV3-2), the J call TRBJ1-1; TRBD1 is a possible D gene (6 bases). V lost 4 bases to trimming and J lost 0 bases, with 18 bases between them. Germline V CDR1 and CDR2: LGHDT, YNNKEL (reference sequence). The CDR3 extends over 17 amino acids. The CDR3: CASSRLLRGGMNTEAFF. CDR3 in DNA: TGTGCCAGCAGCCGCCTCCTCAGGGGTGGGATGAACACTGAAGCTTTCTTT.

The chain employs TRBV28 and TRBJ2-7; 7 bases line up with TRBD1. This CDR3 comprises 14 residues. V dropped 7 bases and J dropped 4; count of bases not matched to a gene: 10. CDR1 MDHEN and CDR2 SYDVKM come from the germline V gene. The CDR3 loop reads CASNDRDRGYEQYF. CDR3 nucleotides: TGTGCCAGCAACGACAGGGACCGGGGTTACGAGCAGTACTTC.

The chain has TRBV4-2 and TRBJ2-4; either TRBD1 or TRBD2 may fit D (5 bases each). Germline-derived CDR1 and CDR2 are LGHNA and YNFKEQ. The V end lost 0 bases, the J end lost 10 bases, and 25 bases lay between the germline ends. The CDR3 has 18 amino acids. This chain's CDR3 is CASSQEVSGTRLGAIQYF. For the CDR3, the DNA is TGTGCCAGCAGCCAAGAGGTTTCCGGGACCCGGCTGGGAGCTATTCAGTACTTC.

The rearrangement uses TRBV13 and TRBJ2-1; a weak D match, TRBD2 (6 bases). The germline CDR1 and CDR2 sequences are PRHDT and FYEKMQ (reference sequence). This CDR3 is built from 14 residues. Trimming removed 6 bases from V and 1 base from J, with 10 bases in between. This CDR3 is CASRAGLSYNEQFF. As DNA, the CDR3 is TGTGCCAGCAGGGCGGGACTTTCCTACAATGAGCAGTTCTTC.

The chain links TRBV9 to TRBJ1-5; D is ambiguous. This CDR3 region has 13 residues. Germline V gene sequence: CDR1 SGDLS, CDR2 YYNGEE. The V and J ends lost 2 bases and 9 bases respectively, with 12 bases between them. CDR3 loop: CASSVGLDLPQHF. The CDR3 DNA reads TGTGCCAGCAGCGTTGGGCTGGACCTGCCCCAGCATTTT. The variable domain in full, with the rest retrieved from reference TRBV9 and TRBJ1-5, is DSGVTQTPKHLITATGQRVTLRCSPRSGDLSVYWYQQSLDQGLQFLIQYYNGEERAKGNILERFSAQQFPDLHSELNLSSLELGDSALYFCASSVGLDLPQHFGDGTRLSIL.

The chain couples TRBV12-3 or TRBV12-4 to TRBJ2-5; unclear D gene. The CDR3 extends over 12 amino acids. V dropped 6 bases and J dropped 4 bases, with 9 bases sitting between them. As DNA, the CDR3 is TGTGCCAGCAGCCCCTCCATAGAGACCCAGTACTTC. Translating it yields CASSPSIETQYF.

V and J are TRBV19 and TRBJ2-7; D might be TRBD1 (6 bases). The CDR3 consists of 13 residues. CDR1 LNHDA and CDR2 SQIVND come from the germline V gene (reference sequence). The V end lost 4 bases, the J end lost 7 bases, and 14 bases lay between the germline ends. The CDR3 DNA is TGTGCCAGTAGTAGAAACAGGGAAGAGGAGCAGTACTTC. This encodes CASSRNREEEQYF.

The CDR3 DNA reads TGTGCCAGCAGCAGAAGGGGGGACACGAGCACAGATACGCAGTATTTT. This encodes CASSRRGDTSTDTQYF. The chain joins TRBV2 to TRBJ2-3, with D possibly being TRBD1 or TRBD2 (6 bases each). V was trimmed by 6 bases and J by 0 bases, leaving 16 bases between them. The CDR3 consists of 16 residues. Germline V gives CDR1 SNHLY, CDR2 FYNNEI.

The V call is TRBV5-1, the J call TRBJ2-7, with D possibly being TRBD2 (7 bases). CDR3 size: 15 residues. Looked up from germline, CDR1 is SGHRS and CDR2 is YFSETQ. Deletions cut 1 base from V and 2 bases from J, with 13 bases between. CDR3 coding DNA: TGCGCCAGCAGCTTGACGGGGGGCAGTACCTACGAGCAGTACTTC. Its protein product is CASSLTGGSTYEQYF.

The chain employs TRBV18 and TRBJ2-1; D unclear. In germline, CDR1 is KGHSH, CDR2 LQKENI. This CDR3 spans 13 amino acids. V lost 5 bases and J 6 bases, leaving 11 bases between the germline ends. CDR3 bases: TGTGCCAGCTCAGGCGACCGACGCAATGAGCAGTTCTTC. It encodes CASSGDRRNEQFF.

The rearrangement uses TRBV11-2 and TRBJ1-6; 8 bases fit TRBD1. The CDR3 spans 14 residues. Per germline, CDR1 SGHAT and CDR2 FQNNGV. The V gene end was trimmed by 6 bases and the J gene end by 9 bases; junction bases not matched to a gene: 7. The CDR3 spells CASRGQGEGSPLHF. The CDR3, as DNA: TGTGCCAGCAGAGGACAGGGCGAGGGTTCACCCCTCCACTTT.

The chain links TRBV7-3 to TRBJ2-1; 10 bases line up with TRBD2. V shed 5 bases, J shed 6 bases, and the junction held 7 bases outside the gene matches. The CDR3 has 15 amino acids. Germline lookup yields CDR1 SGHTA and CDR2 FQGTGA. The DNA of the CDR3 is TGTGCCAGCAGCCCTGGGACTAGCGTCTCCAATGAGCAGTTCTTC. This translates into CASSPGTSVSNEQFF.

CDR3: CASSQDHQGTNEKLFF. CDR3 DNA: TGCGCCAGCAGCCAAGATCACCAGGGGACTAATGAAAAACTGTTTTTT. The V and J genes are TRBV4-1 and TRBJ1-4, with D perhaps TRBD1 (6 bases). Per the germline V gene, CDR1 is MGHRA and CDR2 is YSYEKL. V lost 0 bases, J lost 2 bases, and 10 bases lay in between. The CDR3 has 16 residues.

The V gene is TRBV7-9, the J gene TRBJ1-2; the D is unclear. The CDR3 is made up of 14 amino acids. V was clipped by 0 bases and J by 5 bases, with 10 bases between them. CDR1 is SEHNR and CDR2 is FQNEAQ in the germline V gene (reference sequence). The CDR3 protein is CASSLAGYMYGYTF. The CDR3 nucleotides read TGTGCCAGCAGCTTAGCAGGGTATATGTATGGCTACACCTTC.